The 18 T cell receptor beta chains in this list originate from one sample, sequenced in a study of T cell responses to AZD1222 COVID-19 vaccine. Clones were read by immunoSEQ multiplex PCR, and TCRdb kept only the in-frame ones, dropping some. The sample has around 110,000 clones, about 92% seen once. Sequencing was performed on peripheral blood, taken on day 0 of AZD1222 vaccination. The receptors stem from an adult in good health.

This chain links TRBV28 with TRBJ2-5; D is perhaps TRBD2 (6 bases). This CDR3 is 15 amino acids long. Looked up from germline, CDR1 is MDHEN and CDR2 is SYDVKM. The V end lost 4 bases, the J end lost 13 bases, and 25 bases lay between the germline ends. The CDR3 DNA reads TGTGCCAGCAGTTCCTCGACTAGTATGATGATTATACCGTACTTC. Translating gives CASSSSTSMMIIPYF. The variable domain in full, completed from reference TRBV28 and TRBJ2-5, reads DVKVTQSSRYLVKRTGEKVFLECVQDMDHENMFWYRQDPGLGLRLIYFSYDVKMKEKGDIPEGYSVSREKKERFSLILESASTNQTSMYLCASSSSTSMMIIPYFGPGTRLLVL.

The V and J genes are TRBV19 and TRBJ2-2; 7 nucleotides agree with TRBD1. J was trimmed by 4 bases and V by 7 bases; bases with no gene match: 12. The CDR3 runs to 16 residues. From germline, CDR1 is LNHDA and CDR2 SQIVND (reference sequence). DNA for the CDR3: TGTGCCAGTAACCCGACAGGGCAAGGGGGCACCGGGGAGCTGTTTTTT. Its protein product is CASNPTGQGGTGELFF.

The chain combines TRBV27 with TRBJ2-7, with D tentatively TRBD2 (6 bases). Germline V lookup: CDR1 MNHEY, CDR2 SMNVEV (reference sequence). The V and J ends lost 8 bases and 4 bases respectively, with 15 bases between them. This CDR3 has 13 amino acids. The CDR3 sequence: CASSEGFAYEQYF. The CDR3 coding sequence is TGTGCCAGCTCGGAGGGATTTGCGTACGAGCAGTACTTC.

The chain joins TRBV5-5 to TRBJ1-4; D is possibly TRBD1 (5 bases). Germline assignment: CDR1 SGHKS and CDR2 YYEKEE (reference sequence). The germline V and J ends were trimmed by 4 bases and 3 bases, with 10 bases remaining between them. The CDR3 has 14 residues. CDR3 bases: TGTGCCAGCAGCCCGGGGGGTGCTAATGAAAAACTGTTTTTT. Its translation: CASSPGGANEKLFF.

This chain links TRBV3-1 (or the pseudogene TRBV3-2) with TRBJ1-4; D is unclear. The CDR3 runs 14 residues. Germline lookup yields CDR1 LGHDT and CDR2 YNNKEL (reference sequence). V shed 3 bases and J shed 13 bases, with 18 bases lying between them. The CDR3 protein is CASSQGLEESALFF. In DNA, the CDR3 is TGTGCCAGCAGCCAGGGCCTTGAGGAGTCGGCACTGTTTTTT.

V and J are TRBV7-9 and TRBJ2-7, with a tentative D call TRBD2 (6 bases). CDR3 length equals 14 residues. Deletions cut 0 bases from V and 2 bases from J, with 8 bases between. Germline loops: CDR1 SEHNR, CDR2 FQNEAQ (reference sequence). The CDR3 DNA follows: TGTGCCAGCAGCTTAGCACTAGCCCCCTACGAGCAGTACTTC. As protein: CASSLALAPYEQYF.

V gene TRBV5-1 combines with J gene TRBJ2-2; the D is unclear. This CDR3 contains 15 residues. Germline-derived CDR1 and CDR2 are SGHRS and YFSETQ. V was pared by 0 bases and J by 2 bases, with 8 bases between. The CDR3 spells CASSLDPVNTGELFF. The DNA for the CDR3 is TGCGCCAGCAGCTTGGACCCGGTAAACACCGGGGAGCTGTTTTTT.

The CDR3 DNA reads as TGTGCCAGCAGTTTGGACGGGCGGGAGGGCCCAATCTCCTACAATGAGCAGTTCTTC. Protein sequence: CASSLDGREGPISYNEQFF. This rearrangement joins TRBV27 to TRBJ2-1, with 9 bases fitting TRBD2. The V and J ends lost 3 bases and 0 bases, in that order; junction bases with no gene match: 12. This CDR3 contains 19 residues. Germline loops: CDR1 MNHEY, CDR2 SMNVEV (reference sequence).

The V gene is TRBV5-1, the J gene TRBJ2-1; 13 nucleotides agree with TRBD2. The CDR3 is made up of 16 amino acids. Per the germline V gene, CDR1 is SGHRS and CDR2 is YFSETQ. The J segment lost 10 bases and the V segment lost 1 base, leaving 8 bases of the junction unmatched. The CDR3 DNA reads TGCGCCAGCAGCTTGACAAGGACTAGCGGGAGTTTGGAGCAGTTCTTC. The encoded protein is CASSLTRTSGSLEQFF.

The J gene is TRBJ2-5, the V gene TRBV5-6; TRBD2 aligns across 7 bases. Germline V lookup: CDR1 SGHDT, CDR2 YYEEEE. V lost 1 base, J lost 5 bases, and 2 bases stayed unmatched. CDR3 length: 13 residues. This chain's CDR3 is CASSLPGRETQYF. In DNA form, the CDR3 reads TGTGCCAGCAGCTTGCCCGGGAGGGAGACCCAGTACTTC.

J is TRBJ1-1 and V is TRBV5-1, with no clear D. This CDR3 region has 12 residues. Germline V lookup: CDR1 SGHRS, CDR2 YFSETQ. Between the trimmed V and J ends, which lost 3 bases and 11 bases, there was a span of 14 bases. CDR3 in amino acids: CASSSQMGRAFF. The CDR3 nucleotides read TGCGCCAGCAGCTCCCAGATGGGTCGGGCTTTCTTT.

This chain joins TRBV14 and TRBJ1-1; no clear D. V gave up 4 bases and J gave up 2 bases, with 8 bases separating them. Germline lookup yields CDR1 SGHDN and CDR2 FVKESK. The CDR3 extends over 13 amino acids. CDR3 amino acids: CASSPRGNTEAFF. As DNA, the CDR3 is TGTGCCAGCAGCCCGCGGGGAAACACTGAAGCTTTCTTT.

The gene calls are TRBV6-2 or TRBV6-3 and TRBJ1-2; no clear D gene. CDR1 is MNHEY and CDR2 is SVGEGT in the germline V gene. This CDR3 has 14 amino acids. Deletions cut 3 bases from V and 0 bases from J, with 8 bases between. The CDR3 here is CASSYVSSNYGYTF. Written as DNA, the CDR3 is TGTGCCAGCAGTTATGTCAGCTCTAACTATGGCTACACCTTC.

In its sample, this clone was seen a few times. The gene calls are TRBV6-4 and TRBJ2-1, with 10 bases fitting TRBD1. Germline loops: CDR1 MRHNA, CDR2 SNTAGT. This CDR3 has 16 amino acids. The junction had 9 bases not matched to a gene; V was cut back by 5 bases and J by 5 bases. The CDR3 sequence is CASSPETGTGDNEQFF. CDR3 DNA: TGTGCCAGCAGTCCAGAAACCGGGACAGGGGACAATGAGCAGTTCTTC.

The chain recombines TRBV2 with TRBJ1-5, with a possible D match to TRBD1 (5 bases). Germline CDR1 SNHLY, CDR2 FYNNEI. The CDR3 has 15 residues. V was clipped by 3 bases and J by 0 bases, with 9 bases between them. CDR3 in DNA: TGTGCCAGCAGTGAGGGGGTTAATAGCAATCAGCCCCAGCATTTT. Translation: CASSEGVNSNQPQHF.

The J gene is TRBJ1-6, the V gene TRBV28; a possible D gene is TRBD1 (5 bases). The germline CDR1 and CDR2 sequences are MDHEN and SYDVKM. The V and J ends lost 6 bases and 12 bases respectively, with 18 bases between them. The CDR3 contains 14 residues. The chain's CDR3 is CASSPGRDAGPLHF. CDR3 coding DNA: TGTGCCAGCAGCCCAGGCCGGGACGCGGGACCCCTCCACTTT.

The chain has TRBV15 and TRBJ1-4; D is perhaps TRBD1 (5 bases). There are 15 residues in the CDR3. The germline V gene encodes CDR1 LNHNV and CDR2 YYDKDF (reference sequence). The V end lost 0 bases, the J end lost 5 bases, and 10 bases lay between the germline ends. CDR3 sequence: CATSRDAGTNEKLFF. For the CDR3, the DNA is TGTGCCACCAGCAGAGATGCGGGGACCAATGAAAAACTGTTTTTT.

This sequence joins TRBV24-1 and TRBJ2-1, with D maybe TRBD2 (5 bases). Trimming took 0 bases from V and 6 from J, leaving 17 bases between them. Germline values: CDR1 KGHDR, CDR2 SFDVKD. The CDR3 spans 17 residues. CDR3 region: CATSDLRVEVGSNEQFF. The CDR3 DNA follows: TGTGCCACCAGTGATTTGCGGGTGGAGGTGGGGAGCAATGAGCAGTTCTTC.